Given below is one TCR beta chain in context. Its antigen remains unidentified. These data are taken from a study of T cells expressing NK-cell markers (dated by TCRdb to 2020 to 2022). Regarding the study in general: Three sorted T-cell subsets (CD3+CD56+NKG2C+, CD3+CD56+NKG2C- and CD3+CD56-NKG2C+) from several donors had their TCR beta-chain repertoires profiled. The libraries were sequenced on Illumina HiSeq 2000/2500, MiSeq or NextSeq, producing 2 x 150 bp reads. Seven of the eight sequenced donors were HCMV-seropositive and one was HCMV-seronegative. All eight donors whose samples were sequenced were randomly selected healthy volunteers, three of them men and five women.

Instrument used: Illumina HiSeq 2000. 5'RACE template switching, by which a universal primer site and unique molecular identifiers were added, was used to make TCR beta cDNA libraries. Synthesis of cDNA was primed from the TCR beta constant segment and was followed by two consecutive PCR amplification steps. Per the source publication's procedure: MIGEC was used to demultiplex reads and group reads by UMI, and MiTCR was used to assemble and quantify clonotypes. To exclude erroneous sequences, only TCR cDNA sequences supported by at least two reads were retained. The tcR package was used for downstream repertoire analysis, with clonotypes matched between fractions based on CDR3 nucleotide sequence plus V segment. VDJmatch was used to annotate antigen specificity against VDJdb, with one amino acid substitution in CDR3 allowed. Following TCRdb reprocessing, every CDR3 protein sequence forms one entry, and DNA is not provided. These V and J calls are TCRdb output, not the study's own analysis. For this sample, the table gives around 260,000 distinct CDR3 sequences. The ten largest clones capture 4% to 5% of the sample.

HCMV serostatus was determined by detecting HCMV-specific IgG in serum with a commercial ELISA kit. Peripheral blood mononuclear cells were isolated from blood by Ficoll density gradient centrifugation. On the study overall, not on this receptor specifically: Those dominant clonotypes were again the most abundant among CD3+CD56-NKG2C+ cells in several donors, at about 28.3-65%. Whether the expanded NKG2C-expressing T cell clones were specific for HCMV antigens was left unclear. In roughly 6 donors, the dominant CD3+CD56+NKG2C+ clonotypes were found to rank among the top 10 CD8+ clonotypes and to make up about 1.0-7.0% of CD8+ T cells.

The CDR3, from cysteine to phenylalanine, totals 16 residues. Nucleotide data are not available. What was sequenced was blood T cells: a sorted CD56 or NKG2C T cell subset, CD4+ or CD8+ T cells, or bulk PBMC T cells (not recorded which). In this chain, TRBV12-3 or TRBV12-4 is recombined with TRBJ2-5; TCRdb calls TRBD2, which cannot be checked without DNA. This TCR came from a woman between 18 and 69 years old in good health. The CDR3 corresponds to CASSYGLAGGVETQYF.